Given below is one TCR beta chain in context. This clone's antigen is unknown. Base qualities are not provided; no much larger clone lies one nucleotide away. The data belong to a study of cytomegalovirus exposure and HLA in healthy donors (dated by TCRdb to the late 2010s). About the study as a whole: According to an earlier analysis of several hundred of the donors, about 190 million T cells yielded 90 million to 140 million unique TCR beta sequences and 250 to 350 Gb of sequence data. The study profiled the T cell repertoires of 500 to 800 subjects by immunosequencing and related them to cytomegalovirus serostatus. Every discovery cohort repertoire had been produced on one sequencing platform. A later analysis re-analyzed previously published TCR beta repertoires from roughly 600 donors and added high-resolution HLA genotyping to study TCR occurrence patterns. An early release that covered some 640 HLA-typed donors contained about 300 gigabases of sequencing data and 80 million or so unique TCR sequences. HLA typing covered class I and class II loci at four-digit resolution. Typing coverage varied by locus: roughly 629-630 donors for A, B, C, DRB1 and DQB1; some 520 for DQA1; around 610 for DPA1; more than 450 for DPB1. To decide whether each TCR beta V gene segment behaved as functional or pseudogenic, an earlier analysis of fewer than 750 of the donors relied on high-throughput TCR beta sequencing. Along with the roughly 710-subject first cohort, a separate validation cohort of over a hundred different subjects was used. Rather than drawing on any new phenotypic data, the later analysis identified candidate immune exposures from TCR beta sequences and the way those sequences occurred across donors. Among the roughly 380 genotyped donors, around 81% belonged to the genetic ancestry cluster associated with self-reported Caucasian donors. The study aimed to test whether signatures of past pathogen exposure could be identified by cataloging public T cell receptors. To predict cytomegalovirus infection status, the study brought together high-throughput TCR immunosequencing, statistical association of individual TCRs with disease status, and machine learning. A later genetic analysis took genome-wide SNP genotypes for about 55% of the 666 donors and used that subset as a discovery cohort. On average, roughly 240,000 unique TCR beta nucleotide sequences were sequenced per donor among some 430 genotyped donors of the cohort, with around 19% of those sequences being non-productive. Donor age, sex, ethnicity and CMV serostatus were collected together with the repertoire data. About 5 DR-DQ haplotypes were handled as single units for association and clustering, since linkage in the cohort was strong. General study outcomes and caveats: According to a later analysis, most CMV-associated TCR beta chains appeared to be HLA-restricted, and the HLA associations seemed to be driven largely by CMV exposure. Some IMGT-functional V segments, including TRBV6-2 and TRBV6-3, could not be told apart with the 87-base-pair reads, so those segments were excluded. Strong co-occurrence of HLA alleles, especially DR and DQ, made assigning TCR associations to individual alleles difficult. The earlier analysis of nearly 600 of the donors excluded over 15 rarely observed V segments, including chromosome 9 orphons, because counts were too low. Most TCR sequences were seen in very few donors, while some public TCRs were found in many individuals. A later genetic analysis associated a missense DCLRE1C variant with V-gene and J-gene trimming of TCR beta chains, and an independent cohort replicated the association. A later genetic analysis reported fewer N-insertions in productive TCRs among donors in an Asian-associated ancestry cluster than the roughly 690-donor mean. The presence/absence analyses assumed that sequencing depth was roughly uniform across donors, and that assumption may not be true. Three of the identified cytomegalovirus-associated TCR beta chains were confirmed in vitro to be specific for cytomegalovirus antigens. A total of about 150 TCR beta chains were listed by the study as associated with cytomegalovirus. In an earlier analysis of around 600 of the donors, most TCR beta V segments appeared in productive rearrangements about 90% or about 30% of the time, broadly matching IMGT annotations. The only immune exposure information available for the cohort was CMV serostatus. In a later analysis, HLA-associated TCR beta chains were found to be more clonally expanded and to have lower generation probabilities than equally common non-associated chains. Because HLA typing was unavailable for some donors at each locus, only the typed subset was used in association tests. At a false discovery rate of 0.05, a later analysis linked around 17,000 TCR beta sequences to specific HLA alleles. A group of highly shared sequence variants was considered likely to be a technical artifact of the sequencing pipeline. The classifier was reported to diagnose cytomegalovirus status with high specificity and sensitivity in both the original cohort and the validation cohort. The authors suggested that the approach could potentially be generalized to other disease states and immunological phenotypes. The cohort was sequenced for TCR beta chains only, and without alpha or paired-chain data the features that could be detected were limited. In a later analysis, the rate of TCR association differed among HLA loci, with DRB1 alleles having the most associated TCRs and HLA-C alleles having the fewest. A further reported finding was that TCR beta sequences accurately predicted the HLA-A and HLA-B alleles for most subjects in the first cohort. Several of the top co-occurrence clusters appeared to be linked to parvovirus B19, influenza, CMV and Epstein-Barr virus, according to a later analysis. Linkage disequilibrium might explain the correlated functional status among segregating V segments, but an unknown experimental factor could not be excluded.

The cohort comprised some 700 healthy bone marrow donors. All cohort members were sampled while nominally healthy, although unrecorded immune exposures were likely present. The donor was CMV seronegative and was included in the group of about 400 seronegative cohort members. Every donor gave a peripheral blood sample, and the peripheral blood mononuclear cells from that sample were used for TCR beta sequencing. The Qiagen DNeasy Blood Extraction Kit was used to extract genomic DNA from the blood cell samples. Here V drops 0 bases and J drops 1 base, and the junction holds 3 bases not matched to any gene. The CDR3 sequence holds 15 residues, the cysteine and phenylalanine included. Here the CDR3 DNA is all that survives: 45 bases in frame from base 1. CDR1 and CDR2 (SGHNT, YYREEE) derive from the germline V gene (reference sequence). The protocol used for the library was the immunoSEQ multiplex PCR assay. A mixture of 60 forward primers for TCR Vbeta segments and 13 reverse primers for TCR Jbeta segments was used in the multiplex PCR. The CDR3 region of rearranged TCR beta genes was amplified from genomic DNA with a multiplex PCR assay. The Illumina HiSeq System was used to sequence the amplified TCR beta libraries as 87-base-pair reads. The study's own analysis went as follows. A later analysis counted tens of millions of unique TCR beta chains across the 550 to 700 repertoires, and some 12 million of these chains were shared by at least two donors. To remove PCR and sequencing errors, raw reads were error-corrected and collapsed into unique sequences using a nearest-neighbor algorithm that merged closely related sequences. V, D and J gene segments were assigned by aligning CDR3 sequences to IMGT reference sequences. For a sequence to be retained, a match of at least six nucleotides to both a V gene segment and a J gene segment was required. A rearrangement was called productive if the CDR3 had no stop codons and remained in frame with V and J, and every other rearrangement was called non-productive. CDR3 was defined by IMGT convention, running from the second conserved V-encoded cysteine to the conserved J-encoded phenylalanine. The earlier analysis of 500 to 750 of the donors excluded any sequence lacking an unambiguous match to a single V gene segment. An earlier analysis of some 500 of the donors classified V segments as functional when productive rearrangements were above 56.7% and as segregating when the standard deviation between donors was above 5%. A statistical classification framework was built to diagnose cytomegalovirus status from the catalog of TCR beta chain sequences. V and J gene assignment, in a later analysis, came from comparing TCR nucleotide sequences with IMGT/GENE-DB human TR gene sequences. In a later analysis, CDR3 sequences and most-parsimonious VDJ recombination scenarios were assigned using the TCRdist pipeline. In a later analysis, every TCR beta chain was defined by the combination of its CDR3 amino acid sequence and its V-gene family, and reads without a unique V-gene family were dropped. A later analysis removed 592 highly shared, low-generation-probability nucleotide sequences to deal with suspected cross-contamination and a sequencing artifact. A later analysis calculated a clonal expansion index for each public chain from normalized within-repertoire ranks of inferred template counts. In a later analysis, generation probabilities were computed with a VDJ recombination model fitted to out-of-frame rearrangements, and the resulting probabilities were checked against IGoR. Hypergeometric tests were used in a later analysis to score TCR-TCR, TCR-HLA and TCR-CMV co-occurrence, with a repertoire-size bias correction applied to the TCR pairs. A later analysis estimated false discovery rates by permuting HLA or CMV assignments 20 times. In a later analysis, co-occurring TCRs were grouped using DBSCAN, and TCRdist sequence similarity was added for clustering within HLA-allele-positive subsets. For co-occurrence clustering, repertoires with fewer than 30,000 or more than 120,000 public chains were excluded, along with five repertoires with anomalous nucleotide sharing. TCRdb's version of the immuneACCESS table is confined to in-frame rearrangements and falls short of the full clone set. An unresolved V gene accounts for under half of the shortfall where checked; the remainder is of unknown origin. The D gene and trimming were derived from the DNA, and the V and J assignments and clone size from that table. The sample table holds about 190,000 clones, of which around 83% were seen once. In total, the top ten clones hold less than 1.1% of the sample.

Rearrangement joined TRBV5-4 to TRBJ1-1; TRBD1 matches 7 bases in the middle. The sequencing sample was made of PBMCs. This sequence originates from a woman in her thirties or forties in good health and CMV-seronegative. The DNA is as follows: TGTGCCAGCAGCTTGGAGGGGGCCTCGAACACTGAAGCTTTCTTT. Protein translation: CASSLEGASNTEAFF.